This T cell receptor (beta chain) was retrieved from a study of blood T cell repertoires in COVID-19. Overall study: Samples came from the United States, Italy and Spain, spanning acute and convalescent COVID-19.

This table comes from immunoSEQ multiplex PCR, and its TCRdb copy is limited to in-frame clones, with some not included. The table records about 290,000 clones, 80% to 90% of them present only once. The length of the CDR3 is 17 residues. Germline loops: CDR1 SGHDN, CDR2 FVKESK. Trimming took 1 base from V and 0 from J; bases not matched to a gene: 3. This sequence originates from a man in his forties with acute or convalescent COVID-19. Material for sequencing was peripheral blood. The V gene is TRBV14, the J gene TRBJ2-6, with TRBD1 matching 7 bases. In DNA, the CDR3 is TGTGCCAGCAGCCAAGGGGACAGCTACTCTGGGGCCAACGTCCTGACTTTC. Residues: CASSQGDSYSGANVLTF.